The 8 T cell receptor beta chains presented below share a single source sample, sequenced in a study of blood T cell repertoires in COVID-19. Sequencing was performed with immunoSEQ multiplex PCR; in TCRdb, only in-frame clones are kept and a portion is missing. The table lists 250,000 or so clones, more than 80% of them singletons. Sequencing was carried out using peripheral blood. The receptors were sampled from a man aged 25 to 40 with COVID-19, enrolled during active disease.

The chain has TRBV2 and TRBJ2-5, with D perhaps TRBD2 (5 bases). The CDR3 loop spans 14 amino acids. V gave up 8 bases and J gave up 2 bases, with 15 bases separating them. Germline CDR1 SNHLY, CDR2 FYNNEI. The CDR3 coding sequence is TGTGCCAGCGGTTTACTCCCGGGACAAGAGACCCAGTACTTC. It is translated as CASGLLPGQETQYF.

The chain links TRBV6-5 to TRBJ2-7; TRBD1 matches at 10 bases. The CDR3 sequence is 15 residues long. The ends lost 6 bases at V and 3 bases at J; junction bases unmatched: 8. Germline V lookup: CDR1 MNHEY, CDR2 SVGAGI. In nucleotides, the CDR3 is TGTGCCAGCAGCTTAGGACAGGGGGGTTTCTACGAGCAGTACTTC. Residues: CASSLGQGGFYEQYF.

The sample holds one count of this clone. V gene TRBV2 combines with J gene TRBJ1-1; TRBD1 matches at 7 bases. This CDR3 is 14 amino acids long. Germline loops: CDR1 SNHLY, CDR2 FYNNEI. Losses at the gene ends were 7 bases for V and 5 bases for J; bases not matched to a gene: 10. This CDR3 is CASIRQGRVTEAFF. The CDR3 DNA reads TGTGCCAGCATCCGACAGGGTAGGGTTACTGAAGCTTTCTTT.

The genes are TRBV24-1 and TRBJ1-2; 7 bases fit TRBD1. Germline V gene data show CDR1 as KGHDR and CDR2 as SFDVKD. This CDR3 comprises 14 residues. With V trimmed by 4 bases and J by 8 bases, 9 bases remained unmatched. The CDR3 DNA reads as TGTGCCACCAGTGAACCCGACAGGGAGACGGGCTACACCTTC. Translating gives CATSEPDRETGYTF.

This clone was seen just once. The CDR3, as DNA: TGTGCCAGCAGCTTAAGTTGGATTGTGGGGGGGAACTATGGCTACACCTTC. Protein sequence: CASSLSWIVGGNYGYTF. This rearrangement joins TRBV7-2 to TRBJ1-2, with D possibly being TRBD1 (5 bases). The CDR3 is 17 residues long. The V and J ends lost 2 bases and 2 bases respectively, with 18 bases between them. The germline V gene has CDR1 SGHTA and CDR2 FQGNSA.

The J gene is TRBJ2-6, the V gene TRBV10-3, with 7 bases fitting TRBD1. The CDR3 extends over 16 amino acids. After removal of 7 bases from V and 2 bases from J, the junction contained 8 bases not matched to a gene. Germline-derived CDR1 and CDR2 are ENHRY and SYGVKD. The CDR3 DNA reads TGTGCCATCAAGGGGGCCAAAGAGCCTGGGGCCAACGTCCTGACTTTC. Amino acids: CAIKGAKEPGANVLTF.

The rearrangement joins TRBV5-1 to TRBJ2-7; 10 bases line up with TRBD2. This CDR3 has 20 residues. After removal of 6 bases from V and 4 bases from J, the junction contained 25 bases not matched to a gene. The germline V gene encodes CDR1 SGHRS and CDR2 YFSETQ. CDR3 in amino acids: CASTRMGRASGRVERYEQYF. The CDR3 DNA sequence: TGCGCCAGCACCCGAATGGGTAGGGCTAGCGGGAGAGTTGAGCGTTACGAGCAGTACTTC. The full variable domain, in which reference TRBV5-1 and TRBJ2-7 provide the parts outside the CDR3, is KAGVTQTPRYLIKTRGQQVTLSCSPISGHRSVSWYQQTPGQGLQFLFEYFSETQRNKGNFPGRFSGRQFSNSRSEMNVSTLELGDSALYLCASTRMGRASGRVERYEQYFGPGTRLTVT.

CDR3 amino acids: CAIMGAAGTSTDTQYF. The CDR3 nucleotides read TGTGCCATCATGGGAGCGGCGGGTACTAGCACAGATACGCAGTATTTT. The chain couples TRBV10-3 to TRBJ2-3; tentative D call: TRBD2 (5 bases). This CDR3 contains 16 residues. CDR1 and CDR2 (germline): ENHRY, SYGVKD. The V end was cut by 7 bases, the J end by 0 bases, with 17 bases between.